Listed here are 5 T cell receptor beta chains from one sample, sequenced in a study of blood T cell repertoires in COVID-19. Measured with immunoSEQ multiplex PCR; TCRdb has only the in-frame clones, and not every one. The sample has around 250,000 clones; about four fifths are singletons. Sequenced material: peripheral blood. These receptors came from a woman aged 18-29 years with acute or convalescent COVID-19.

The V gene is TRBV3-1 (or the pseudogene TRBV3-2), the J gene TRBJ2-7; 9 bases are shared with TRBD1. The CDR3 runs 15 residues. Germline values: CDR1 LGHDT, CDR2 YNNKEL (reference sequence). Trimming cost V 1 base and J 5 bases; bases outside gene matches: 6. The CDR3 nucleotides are TGTGCCAGCAGCCAAGGGATCTACAGGGGGCACGAGCAGTACTTC. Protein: CASSQGIYRGHEQYF.

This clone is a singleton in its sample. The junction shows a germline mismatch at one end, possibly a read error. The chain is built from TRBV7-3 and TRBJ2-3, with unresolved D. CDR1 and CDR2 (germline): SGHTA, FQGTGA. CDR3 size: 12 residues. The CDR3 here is CASSPSSGPLDF. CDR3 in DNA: TGTGCCAGCAGCCCCTCCTCAGGCCCGCTGGATTTT. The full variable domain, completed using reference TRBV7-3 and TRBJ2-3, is GAGVSQTPSNKVTEKGKYVELRCDPISGHTALYWYRQSLGQGPEFLIYFQGTGAADDSGLPNDRFFAVRPEGSVSTLKIQRTERGDSAVYLCASSPSSGPLDFGPGTRLTVL.

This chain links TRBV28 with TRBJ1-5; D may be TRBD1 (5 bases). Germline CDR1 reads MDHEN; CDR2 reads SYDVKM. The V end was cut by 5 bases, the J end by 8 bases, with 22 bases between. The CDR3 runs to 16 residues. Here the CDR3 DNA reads TGTGCCAGCAGTCTGACCCTCGGCCAGGGTCAAGAGCCCCAGCATTTT. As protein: CASSLTLGQGQEPQHF.

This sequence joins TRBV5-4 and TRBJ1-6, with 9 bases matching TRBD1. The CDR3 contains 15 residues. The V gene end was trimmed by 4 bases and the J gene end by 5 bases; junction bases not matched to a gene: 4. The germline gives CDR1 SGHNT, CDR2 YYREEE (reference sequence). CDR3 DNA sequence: TGTGCCAGCAGCCAATGGGACAGGGATAATTCACCCCTCCACTTT. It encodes CASSQWDRDNSPLHF.

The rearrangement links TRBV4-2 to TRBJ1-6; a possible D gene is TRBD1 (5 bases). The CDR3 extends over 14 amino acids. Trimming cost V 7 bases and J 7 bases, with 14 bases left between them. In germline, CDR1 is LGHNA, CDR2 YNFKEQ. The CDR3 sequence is CASTPPGINSPLHF. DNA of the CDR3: TGTGCCAGCACACCCCCAGGGATAAATTCACCCCTCCACTTT.